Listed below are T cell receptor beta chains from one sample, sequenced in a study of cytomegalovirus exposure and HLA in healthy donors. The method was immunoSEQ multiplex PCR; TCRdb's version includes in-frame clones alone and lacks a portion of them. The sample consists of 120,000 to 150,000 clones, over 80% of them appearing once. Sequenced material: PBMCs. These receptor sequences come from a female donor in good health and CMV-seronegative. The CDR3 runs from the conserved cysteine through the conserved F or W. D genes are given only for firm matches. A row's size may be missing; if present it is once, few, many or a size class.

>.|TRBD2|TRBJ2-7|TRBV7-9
TGTGCCAGCAGCTTAAGCAGGGAGGGTGTCCACGAGCAGTACTTC
CASSLSREGVHEQYF
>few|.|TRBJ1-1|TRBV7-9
TGTGCCAGCAGCCGTAGCGGCACTGAAGCTTTCTTT
CASSRSGTEAFF
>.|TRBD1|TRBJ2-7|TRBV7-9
TGTGCCAGCAGCTTAGCCGGACAGGGGCCCTACGAGCAGTACTTC
CASSLAGQGPYEQYF
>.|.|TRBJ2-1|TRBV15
TGTGCCACCAGGTCTATTTGGAATGAGCAGTTCTTC
CATRSIWNEQFF
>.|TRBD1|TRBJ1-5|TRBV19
TGTGCCAGTAGTATAGGAGGGGGCGCGAGACAGCCCCAGCATTTT
CASSIGGGARQPQHF
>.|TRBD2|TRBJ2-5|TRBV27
TGTGCCAGCAGTGGAATAGCGGGAGCGGGGGAGACCCAGTACTTC
CASSGIAGAGETQYF
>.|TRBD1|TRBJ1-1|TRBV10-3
TGTGCCATCAGTACAGACAGGGGAACGGCTGAAGCTTTCTTT
CAISTDRGTAEAFF
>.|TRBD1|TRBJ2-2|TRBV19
TGTGCCAGTAGGACAGGGTGGTCCGGGGAGCTGTTTTTT
CASRTGWSGELFF
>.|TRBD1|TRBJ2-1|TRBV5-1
TGCGCCAGCAGCAGAGGGACAGGGGGCAATGAGCAGTTCTTC
CASSRGTGGNEQFF
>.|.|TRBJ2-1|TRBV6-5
TGTGCCAGCCTGAGCTCCTACAATGAGCAGTTCTTC
CASLSSYNEQFF
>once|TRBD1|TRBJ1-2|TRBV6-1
TGTGCCAGCAGTGATTTGGACAGGGACTATGGCTACACCTTC
CASSDLDRDYGYTF
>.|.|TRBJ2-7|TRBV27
TGTGCCAGCAGTTTATCCCCACTAGCAGGGTCCTACGAGCAGTACTTC
CASSLSPLAGSYEQYF
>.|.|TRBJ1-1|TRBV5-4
TGTGCCAGCAGCCGTATTTCAGGCTCAGCTTTCTTT
CASSRISGSAFF
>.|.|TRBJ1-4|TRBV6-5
TGTGCCAGCAGTTACTGGGGGGCAACTAATGAAAAACTGTTTTTT
CASSYWGATNEKLFF
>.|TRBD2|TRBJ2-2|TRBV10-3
TGTGCCATCGGTAGCGGGAGGGCCTTCGGGGAGCTGTTTTTT
CAIGSGRAFGELFF
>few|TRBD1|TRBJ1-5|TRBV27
TGTGCCAGCAGTTATGGGACAGGGGGACCGCCCCAGCATTTT
CASSYGTGGPPQHF
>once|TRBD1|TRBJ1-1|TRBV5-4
TGTGCCAGCAGCTTGTTGTTTACAGGGGCGGGCACTGAAGCTTTCTTT
CASSLLFTGAGTEAFF
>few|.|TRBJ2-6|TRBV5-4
TGTGCCAGCAGTCTATTCAGGCGTGGGGCCAACGTCCTGACTTTC
CASSLFRRGANVLTF
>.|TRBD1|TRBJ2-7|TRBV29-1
TGCAGCGTTAAGACAGGGACCTACGAGCAGTACTTC
CSVKTGTYEQYF
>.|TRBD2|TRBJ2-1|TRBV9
TGTGCCAGCAGCGTAGAACTAGCGGGATTCCATGAGCAGTTCTTC
CASSVELAGFHEQFF
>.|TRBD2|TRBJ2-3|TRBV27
TGTGCCAGCACCTCTTTAGCGGGAAGCACAGATACGCAGTATTTT
CASTSLAGSTDTQYF
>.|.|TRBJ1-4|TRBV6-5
TGTGCCAGCCGTTCGAGCGCAACTAATGAAAAACTGTTTTTT
CASRSSATNEKLFF
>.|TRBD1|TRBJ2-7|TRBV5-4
TGTGCCAGCAGCTTCACCGGGACAGGGGTCTACGAGCAGTACTTC
CASSFTGTGVYEQYF
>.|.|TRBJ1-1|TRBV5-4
TGTGCCAGCAGCTTGGGGCTGAACACTGAAGCTTTCTTT
CASSLGLNTEAFF
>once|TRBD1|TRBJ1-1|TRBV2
TGTGCCAGCAGTGAATGGGGAAGGGGACAGGGACGTAAAACTGAAGCTTTCTTT
CASSEWGRGQGRKTEAFF
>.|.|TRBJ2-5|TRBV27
TGTGCCAGCAGTTTATTCGCCAGGGTTGAGACCCAGTACTTC
CASSLFARVETQYF
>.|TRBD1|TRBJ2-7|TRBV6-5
TGTGCCAGCAGAGATGACAGGGCGACCTACGAGCAGTACTTC
CASRDDRATYEQYF
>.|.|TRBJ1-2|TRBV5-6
TGTGCCAGCAGCTTGGTGCAGGGGAACTATGGCTACACCTTC
CASSLVQGNYGYTF
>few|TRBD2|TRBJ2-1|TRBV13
TGTGCCAGCAGCCTGGGACTAGCGGGGATCAATGAGCAGTTCTTC
CASSLGLAGINEQFF
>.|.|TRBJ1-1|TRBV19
TGTGCCAGTAGTATAGGGTTCGACAGCACTGAAGCTTTCTTT
CASSIGFDSTEAFF
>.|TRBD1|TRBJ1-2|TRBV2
TGTGCCAGCAGGGGCGAGGGGGCGGAAGGCTACACCTTC
CASRGEGAEGYTF
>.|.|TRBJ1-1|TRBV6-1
TGTGCCAGCAGTGAAGCGAGGGTCGCTGAAGCTTTCTTT
CASSEARVAEAFF
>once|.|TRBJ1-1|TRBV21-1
TGTGCCAGCAGCAGTGACAGGGCTAGGCATTTGAACACTGAAGCTTTCTTT
CASSSDRARHLNTEAFF
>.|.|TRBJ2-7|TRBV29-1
TGCAGCGTTGACGGTGGAGGGACTTACGAGCAGTACTTC
CSVDGGGTYEQYF
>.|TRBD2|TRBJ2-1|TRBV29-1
TGCAGCGTTTTCCTAGCGGGACCCTACGGTGAGCAGTTCTTC
CSVFLAGPYGEQFF
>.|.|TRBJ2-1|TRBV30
TGTGCCTGGGGGACTGGTCCAGGGACGGTGGGTGAGCAGTTCTTC
CAWGTGPGTVGEQFF
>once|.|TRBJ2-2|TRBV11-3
TGTGCCAGCAGCTTGGCAGAGGCCGGGGAGCTGTTTTTT
CASSLAEAGELFF
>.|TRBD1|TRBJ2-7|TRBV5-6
TGTGCCAGCAGCTCTACAGGGGGGACCTACGAGCAGTACTTC
CASSSTGGTYEQYF
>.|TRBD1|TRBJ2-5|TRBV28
TGTGCCAGCAGCCGGGGACAGAAAGAGACCCAGTACTTC
CASSRGQKETQYF
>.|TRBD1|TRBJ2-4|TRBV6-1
TGTGCCAGCAGGTACGACAGGGATATTCAGTACTTC
CASRYDRDIQYF
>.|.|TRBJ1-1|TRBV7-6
TGTGCCAGCAGCACACAGGTGAACACTGAAGCTTTCTTT
CASSTQVNTEAFF
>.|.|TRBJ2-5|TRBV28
TGTGCCAGCAGTTTGAAAGCGGAGAGCCAAGAGACCCAGTACTTC
CASSLKAESQETQYF
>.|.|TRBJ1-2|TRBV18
TGTGCCAGCTCCCAGGGGCGTGGGGACCTGAACTATGGCTACACCTTC
CASSQGRGDLNYGYTF
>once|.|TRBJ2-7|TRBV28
TGTGCCAGCAGTCCCCCAGGTGACAGTAGGCAGTACTTC
CASSPPGDSRQYF
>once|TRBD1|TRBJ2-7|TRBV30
TGTGCCTTCTATCCTGGGACAGGGGGCGAGCAGTACTTC
CAFYPGTGGEQYF
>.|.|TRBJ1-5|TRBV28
TGTGCCAGCAAGCGCCCGAATCAGCCCCAGCATTTT
CASKRPNQPQHF
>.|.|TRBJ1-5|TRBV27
TGTGCCAGCAGTTTATCCCAGAATCAGCCCCAGCATTTT
CASSLSQNQPQHF
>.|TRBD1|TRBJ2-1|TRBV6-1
TGTGCCAGCAGTGAAGGAGACAGGGTCTACAATGAGCAGTTCTTC
CASSEGDRVYNEQFF
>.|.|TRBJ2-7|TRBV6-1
TGTGCCAGCAGGTTAGACAGCTCGGTATCCTACGAGCAGTACTTC
CASRLDSSVSYEQYF
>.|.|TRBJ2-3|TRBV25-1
TGTGCCAGCAGTGATCTCCTAAGCACAGATACGCAGTATTTT
CASSDLLSTDTQYF
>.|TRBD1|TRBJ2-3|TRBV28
TGTGCCAGCCGGGACAGTAGCACAGATACGCAGTATTTT
CASRDSSTDTQYF